This T cell receptor beta chain emerged from a study of identical twins (dated by TCRdb to the mid-2010s). Study-wide context: To test whether fetal clonotypes persist, this study deep-sequenced TCR alpha and beta repertoires from monozygotic twins, from unrelated adults of various ages, and from cord blood. Replicate twin experiments were performed at different times using different library preparation protocols to rule out contamination. What the work shows at the level of the full study, not this receptor alone: Compared with coincidental sharing between unrelated individuals, out-of-frame TCR alpha sequences shared between twins had an excess of sequences with low generation probability. The excess sharing between twins in beta out-of-frame sequences was weaker because fewer shared sequences reduced the signal-to-noise ratio. Invariant T cells such as MAIT and iNKT could partly confound zero-insertion analyses, though diverse VJ usage argued against this for most clonotypes. Fewer insertions were carried by abundant cord blood beta clonotypes; a weaker similar trend was observed in young adult naive repertoires, while no such trend was observed in memory repertoires. Because the same donors could not be followed over many years, the conclusions relied on cross-sectional statistical analysis. In monozygotic twins, out-of-frame TCR alpha sharing was systematically underestimated by recombination models, although the models agreed with sharing between unrelated individuals.

Every donor was a healthy Caucasian. Turning to this clonotype: No cognate antigen has been identified for it. No quality values exist for individual bases; no much larger clone is one base distant.

The protocol used for the library was 5' RACE. Instrument used: Illumina HiSeq 2000. A universal primer binding site was introduced by template switching, and a unique molecular identifier was present in the final cDNA, enabling accurate counting of TCR cDNA molecules. First-strand cDNA for TCR alpha and beta chains was synthesized from specific primers in the conserved constant-segment region. To control for contamination, every cDNA library was double barcoded, receiving both a SMART-Mk sample barcode and Illumina barcodes. TruSeq adapter sequences along with Illumina sample barcodes were introduced in two successive PCR steps. The TCR alpha and beta cDNA libraries were sequenced on the Illumina HiSeq platform using custom primers. As for the authors' bioinformatics: MiGEC was used to process raw reads and extract unique molecular identifiers, and MiXCR was used to find CDR3 positions. For each individual, recombination models were inferred using an EM algorithm with the repgenHMM and IGoR tools. Shared clonotypes were analyzed with the tcR package in R, and sharing was normalized by the product of cloneset sizes. Out-of-frame nonproductive sequences were analyzed to study raw recombination free of thymic and clonal selection effects. In TCRdb, the public reads were trimmed at Q25 with fastp and aligned with MiXCR, with productive beta chains retained. Identical CDR3 proteins give one entry, which carries the most common genes and DNA. These V and J calls rely on TCRdb rather than the paper's analysis. The sample table holds 1.5 million or so distinct CDR3 sequences, of which around a third were seen once. Of the sample, 0.27% falls within the top ten clones.

The TCR comes from a newborn girl in good health. Specimen: cord blood.

Here the CDR3 is given as CASRVEGLAGTGELFF. The nucleotides read TGTGCCAGCAGAGTGGAGGGACTAGCGGGAACCGGGGAGCTGTTTTTT. The chain employs TRBV2 and TRBJ2-2, and 13 junctional nucleotides match TRBD2. V is cut back by 6 bases and J by 5 bases, with 6 bases in the junction unmatched. From the cysteine through the phenylalanine, the CDR3 covers 16 amino acids. This entry keeps only the CDR3 DNA: 48 bases, framed from base 1. CDR1 and CDR2 were assigned from the germline V gene as SNHLY and FYNNEI. Full variable domain (CDR3 extended with the reference TRBV2 and TRBJ2-2 proteins): EPEVTQTPSHQVTQMGQEVILRCVPISNHLYFYWYRQILGQKVEFLVSFYNNEISEKSEIFDDQFSVERPDGSNFTLKIRSTKLEDSAMYFCASRVEGLAGTGELFFGEGSRLTVL.